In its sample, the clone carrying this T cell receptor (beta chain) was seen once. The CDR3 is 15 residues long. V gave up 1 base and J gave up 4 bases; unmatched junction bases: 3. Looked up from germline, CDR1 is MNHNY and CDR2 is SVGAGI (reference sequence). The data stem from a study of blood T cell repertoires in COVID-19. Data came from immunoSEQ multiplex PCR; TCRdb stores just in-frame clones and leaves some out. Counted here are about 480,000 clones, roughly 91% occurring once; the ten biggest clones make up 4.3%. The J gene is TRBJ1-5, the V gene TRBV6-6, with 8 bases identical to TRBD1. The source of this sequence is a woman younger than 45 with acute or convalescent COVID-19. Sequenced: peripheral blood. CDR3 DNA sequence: TGTGCCAGCAGTTACTTGGACAGGGAGAATCAGCCCCAGCATTTT. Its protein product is CASSYLDRENQPQHF.